The 29 T cell receptor beta chains listed next were all sequenced from one sample in a study of blood T cell repertoires in COVID-19. Using immunoSEQ multiplex PCR, the repertoire was profiled, and TCRdb retains in-frame clones only, with some absent. The table shows 200,000 to 300,000 clones, with around nine tenths occurring only once. Sequenced: PBMCs or T cells enriched from blood (not recorded which). These TCRs come from a woman aged 18-29 years who had recovered from COVID-19.

The chain joins TRBV6-6 to TRBJ1-1, with 8 bases matching TRBD1. This CDR3 has 14 residues. The germline CDR1 and CDR2 sequences are MNHNY and SVGAGI (reference sequence). With V trimmed by 0 bases and J by 6 bases, 3 bases remained unmatched. The CDR3 region is CASSYSQGASEAFF. The DNA for the CDR3 is TGTGCCAGCAGTTACTCCCAGGGGGCCTCTGAAGCTTTCTTT.

The chain employs TRBV4-1 and TRBJ1-5; 8 bases are shared with TRBD1. This CDR3 is built from 16 residues. From germline, CDR1 is MGHRA and CDR2 YSYEKL. V gave up 2 bases and J gave up 1 base; unmatched junction bases: 4. CDR3: CASSQPGQGSNQPQHF. In DNA form, the CDR3 reads TGCGCCAGCAGCCAACCCGGACAGGGAAGCAATCAGCCCCAGCATTTT.

This chain connects TRBV7-2 to TRBJ1-1; D perhaps matches TRBD1 (6 bases). Germline V gene data show CDR1 as SGHTA and CDR2 as FQGNSA. The CDR3 has 15 residues. V gave up 1 base and J gave up 1 base, with 10 bases separating them. This CDR3 reads CASSLVLGQNTEAFF. In DNA form, the CDR3 reads TGTGCCAGCAGCTTAGTTCTGGGACAGAACACTGAAGCTTTCTTT.

The chain has TRBV5-4 and TRBJ2-7, with 7 bases aligning to TRBD1. V dropped 3 bases and J dropped 2; count of bases not matched to a gene: 5. Germline assignment: CDR1 SGHNT and CDR2 YYREEE (reference sequence). This CDR3 spans 14 amino acids. The CDR3 loop is CASSSDRVAYEQYF. The CDR3 nucleotides are TGTGCCAGCAGCTCCGACAGGGTAGCCTACGAGCAGTACTTC. Full variable domain (rest looked up from reference TRBV5-4 and TRBJ2-7): ETGVTQSPTHLIKTRGQQVTLRCSSQSGHNTVSWYQQALGQGPQFIFQYYREEENGRGNFPPRFSGLQFPNYSSELNVNALELDDSALYLCASSSDRVAYEQYFGPGTRLTVT.

This sequence joins TRBV5-1 and TRBJ2-7, with D perhaps TRBD1 (6 bases). V was shortened by 0 bases and J by 1 base, with 8 bases between the two germline ends. The CDR3 is 14 residues long. Per the germline V gene, CDR1 is SGHRS and CDR2 is YFSETQ. Here the CDR3 reads CASSLDRVSYEQYF. The CDR3 coding sequence is TGCGCCAGCAGCTTGGACAGGGTATCCTACGAGCAGTACTTC.

The V and J genes are TRBV15 and TRBJ2-1; 12 bases line up with TRBD2. V was clipped by 3 bases and J by 0 bases; unmatched bases: 6. The CDR3 sequence is 18 residues long. Germline V gene sequence: CDR1 LNHNV, CDR2 YYDKDF (reference sequence). CDR3 DNA: TGTGCCACCAGCAGGGGACTAGCGGGCCAGAGCTCCTACAATGAGCAGTTCTTC. This codes for CATSRGLAGQSSYNEQFF. Full variable domain (remainder filled in from reference TRBV15 and TRBJ2-1): DAMVIQNPRYQVTQFGKPVTLSCSQTLNHNVMYWYQQKSSQAPKLLFHYYDKDFNNEADTPDNFQSRRPNTSFCFLDIRSPGLGDTAMYLCATSRGLAGQSSYNEQFFGPGTRLTVL.

CDR3 nucleotides: TGTGCCAGCAGCCTTGGTAGGGGGATGGCGATCTATGGCTACACCTTC. Translated, it gives CASSLGRGMAIYGYTF. The rearrangement links TRBV7-9 to TRBJ1-2; possibly TRBD1 for D (6 bases). The CDR3 has 16 residues. The germline V gene has CDR1 SEHNR and CDR2 FQNEAQ (reference sequence). The V and J ends lost 5 bases and 4 bases respectively, with 20 bases between them.

This rearrangement joins TRBV19 to TRBJ1-4; 10 nucleotides line up with TRBD1. The CDR3 length is 15 residues. J lost 3 bases, V lost 9 bases, and 7 bases had no gene match. The V gene's germline CDR1 is LNHDA and CDR2 SQIVND (reference sequence). The CDR3 protein is CASSGTGAPNEKLFF. CDR3 nucleotide sequence: TGTGCCAGCAGTGGGACAGGGGCACCTAATGAAAAACTGTTTTTT.

This clone was detected many times. The V gene is TRBV6-2 or TRBV6-3, the J gene TRBJ2-7; 7 bases match TRBD1. Germline V gene sequence: CDR1 MNHEY, CDR2 SVGEGT. The CDR3 sequence is 14 residues long. After removal of 2 bases from V and 0 bases from J, the junction contained 1 base not matched to a gene. CDR3 in DNA: TGTGCCAGCAGTTACAGGGACAGCTCCTACGAGCAGTACTTC. Translation gives CASSYRDSSYEQYF.

The genes are TRBV5-8 and TRBJ2-7; TRBD2 agrees at 7 bases. This CDR3 is built from 13 residues. The trim removed 4 bases at V and 2 bases at J, leaving 3 bases unmatched. Germline-derived CDR1 and CDR2 are SGHTS and YDEGEE. The chain's CDR3 is CASSRDYTYEQYF. DNA for the CDR3: TGTGCCAGCAGCCGGGACTATACCTACGAGCAGTACTTC. The variable domain in full, with the rest retrieved from reference TRBV5-8 and TRBJ2-7, is EAGVTQSPTHLIKTRGQQATLRCSPISGHTSVYWYQQALGLGLQFLLWYDEGEERNRGNFPPRFSGRQFPNYSSELNVNALELEDSALYLCASSRDYTYEQYFGPGTRLTVT.

Of note for this clone: Other nucleotide sequences in the sample specify the same CDR3. This chain joins TRBV19 and TRBJ1-1, with D unresolved. Trimming took off 0 bases at V and 5 bases at J, with 7 bases between the two ends. Germline V gene lookup returns CDR1 LNHDA and CDR2 SQIVND (reference sequence). The CDR3 runs 13 residues. The DNA for the CDR3 is TGTGCCAGTAGTATAGATCCCGTGACTGAAGCTTTCTTT. It is translated as CASSIDPVTEAFF.

The CDR3 loop is CATSRDLQGAGETQYF. The CDR3 coding sequence is TGTGCCACCAGCAGAGATCTACAGGGGGCCGGGGAGACCCAGTACTTC. This rearrangement joins TRBV15 to TRBJ2-5, with 9 positions matching TRBD1. The CDR3 sequence is 16 residues long. The trim removed 0 bases at V and 5 bases at J, leaving 7 bases unmatched. Germline V lookup: CDR1 LNHNV, CDR2 YYDKDF (reference sequence).

This clone was seen a single time. J is TRBJ2-5 and V is TRBV6-5; TRBD1 aligns across 7 bases. This CDR3 has 14 residues. With 2 bases clipped from V and 5 bases from J, the junction kept 5 bases outside the gene matches. Germline assignment: CDR1 MNHEY and CDR2 SVGAGI. CDR3 nucleotides: TGTGCCAGCAGTTACGCCACAGGGGCGGAGACCCAGTACTTC. It yields the protein CASSYATGAETQYF.

The chain recombines TRBV15 with TRBJ1-3; 11 positions match TRBD1. The V and J ends lost 7 bases and 6 bases, in that order; junction bases with no gene match: 8. CDR1 is LNHNV, CDR2 YYDKDF, per germline (reference sequence). This CDR3 has 15 residues. The CDR3 DNA sequence: TGTGCCACCACGCTGGACAGGGGGCTGACAAACACCATATATTTT. Translating gives CATTLDRGLTNTIYF.

This clone has just a few counts. The chain recombines TRBV5-1 with TRBJ2-3, with a weak D call TRBD2 (5 bases). The CDR3 sequence is 14 residues long. From germline, CDR1 is SGHRS and CDR2 YFSETQ. Trimming left V 2 bases short and J 6 bases short, with 13 bases between. This chain's CDR3 is CASSFGSVTDTQYF. The CDR3 region has the DNA TGCGCCAGCAGCTTTGGTAGCGTGACGGATACGCAGTATTTT.

The rearrangement joins TRBV6-2 or TRBV6-3 to TRBJ2-1; D remains ambiguous. The CDR3 length is 14 residues. The germline CDR1 and CDR2 sequences are MNHEY and SVGEGT. Trimming stripped 6 bases from V and 2 bases from J, with 11 bases between. The CDR3 DNA sequence: TGTGCCAGCAGCACCTCTTACACCTACAATGAGCAGTTCTTC. Translating gives CASSTSYTYNEQFF.

This clone appeared a few times. V is TRBV30 and J is TRBJ2-1; D is possibly TRBD1 (6 bases). The CDR3 is 14 residues long. Between the trimmed V and J ends, which lost 7 bases and 1 base, there was a span of 14 bases. The V gene's germline CDR1 is GTSNPN and CDR2 SVGIG (reference sequence). Written as DNA, the CDR3 is TGTGCCTTAAACAGGGTTGGGTCCTACAATGAGCAGTTCTTC. This sequence encodes CALNRVGSYNEQFF.

This chain links TRBV7-9 with TRBJ1-2; 10 bases are a match to TRBD1. The CDR3 length is 14 residues. Trimming at V came to 3 bases and at J to 4 bases, leaving 2 bases not matched to a gene. Germline CDR1 and CDR2: SEHNR and FQNEAQ (reference sequence). The CDR3 protein is CASSLDRGIYGYTF. The CDR3 bases are TGTGCCAGCAGCTTGGACAGGGGGATCTATGGCTACACCTTC. The full variable domain, rest sourced from reference TRBV7-9 and TRBJ1-2, is DTGVSQNPRHKITKRGQNVTFRCDPISEHNRLYWYRQTLGQGPEFLTYFQNEAQLEKSRLLSDRFSAERPKGSFSTLEIQRTEQGDSAMYLCASSLDRGIYGYTFGSGTRLTVV.

The gene calls are TRBV10-1 and TRBJ2-7; D perhaps matches TRBD1 (6 bases). The V end was cut by 3 bases, the J end by 2 bases, with 11 bases between. The CDR3 contains 14 residues. Germline CDR1 and CDR2: WNHNN and SYGVQD (reference sequence). The DNA for the CDR3 is TGCGCCAGCAGTGACCGGACAGCGACCTACGAGCAGTACTTC. It encodes CASSDRTATYEQYF.

The chain carries TRBV5-1 and TRBJ2-5; 9 bases line up with TRBD2. This CDR3 spans 14 amino acids. After removal of 2 bases from V and 2 bases from J, the junction contained 1 base not matched to a gene. CDR1 SGHRS and CDR2 YFSETQ come from the germline V gene. Here the CDR3 reads CASSFLAGQETQYF. Written as DNA, the CDR3 is TGCGCCAGCAGCTTTCTAGCGGGGCAAGAGACCCAGTACTTC.

The rearrangement uses TRBV27 and TRBJ2-2; 8 positions agree with TRBD1. Germline V lookup: CDR1 MNHEY, CDR2 SMNVEV (reference sequence). The CDR3 runs 16 residues. With 5 bases clipped from V and 2 bases from J, the junction kept 7 bases outside the gene matches. This CDR3 is CASSTGQGFNTGELFF. The CDR3 DNA reads TGTGCCAGCAGTACTGGACAGGGTTTCAACACCGGGGAGCTGTTTTTT.

V and J are TRBV10-1 and TRBJ2-3, with 8 nucleotides matching TRBD2. Germline CDR1 and CDR2: WNHNN and SYGVQD (reference sequence). Germline trimming cut 1 base from V and 6 bases from J; bases unmatched to any gene: 6. The CDR3 length is 15 residues. CDR3 nucleotides: TGCGCCAGCAGTGAGTTGCTAGCGGGTACGGATACGCAGTATTTT. Encoded protein: CASSELLAGTDTQYF.

CDR3 nucleotides: TGCGCCAGCAGTCTGGACACGGCGTCCTATAATTCACCCCTCCACTTT. It is translated as CASSLDTASYNSPLHF. The chain links TRBV5-1 to TRBJ1-6, with D possibly being TRBD1 (5 bases). The germline CDR1 and CDR2 sequences are SGHRS and YFSETQ. The CDR3 extends over 16 amino acids. Between the trimmed V and J ends, which lost 5 bases and 1 base, there was a span of 13 bases.

This clone was seen once. The chain combines TRBV11-3 with TRBJ2-3; 7 nucleotides agree with TRBD1. The V gene's germline CDR1 is SGHNT and CDR2 YENEEA. The CDR3 loop spans 16 amino acids. J gave up 4 bases and V 5 bases, and 12 bases lay outside the gene matches. The DNA of the CDR3 is TGTGCCAGCAGCACAAGACAGGGTCGAGAGGCAGATACGCAGTATTTT. It specifies CASSTRQGREADTQYF.

The genes are TRBV27 and TRBJ1-6; D uncertain. Germline-derived CDR1 and CDR2 are MNHEY and SMNVEV (reference sequence). V lost 0 bases to trimming and J lost 0 bases, with 6 bases between them. The CDR3 sequence is 16 residues long. This CDR3 reads CASSLSRSSYNSPLHF. CDR3 in DNA: TGTGCCAGCAGTTTATCGAGGAGCTCCTATAATTCACCCCTCCACTTT.

In this sample, this clone turned up once. This chain uses TRBV7-9 with TRBJ1-2; 7 nucleotides align to TRBD1. The CDR3 covers 13 residues. The germline V gene has CDR1 SEHNR and CDR2 FQNEAQ (reference sequence). V lost 1 base, J lost 8 bases, and 4 bases stayed unmatched. The CDR3 protein is CASSLGQGEGYTF. The DNA for the CDR3 is TGTGCCAGCAGCTTAGGACAGGGAGAGGGCTACACCTTC.

V and J are TRBV9 and TRBJ2-1; D is uncertain. Looked up from germline, CDR1 is SGDLS and CDR2 is YYNGEE. Trimming stripped 0 bases from V and 7 bases from J, with 14 bases between. CDR3 length: 15 residues. DNA of the CDR3: TGTGCCAGCAGCGTAGATGGCCTACAGAAAAATGAGCAGTTCTTC. Amino acid sequence: CASSVDGLQKNEQFF. The entire variable domain, with the rest obtained from reference TRBV9 and TRBJ2-1, is as follows: DSGVTQTPKHLITATGQRVTLRCSPRSGDLSVYWYQQSLDQGLQFLIQYYNGEERAKGNILERFSAQQFPDLHSELNLSSLELGDSALYFCASSVDGLQKNEQFFGPGTRLTVL.

The V and J genes are TRBV23-1 and TRBJ1-1; 10 nucleotides agree with TRBD1. TRBV23-1 is marked as an open reading frame, function uncertain. The CDR3 is 17 amino acids. V trimming: 0 bases; J trimming: 6 bases; junction bases outside the gene matches: 10. The CDR3 nucleotides are TGCGCCAGCAGTCAATCGGTGACAGGGGGCGGGTACCCTGAAGCTTTCTTT. The encoded protein is CASSQSVTGGGYPEAFF.

The chain links TRBV27 to TRBJ2-4; D is perhaps TRBD2 (7 bases). The CDR3 consists of 14 residues. Trimming left V 5 bases short and J 7 bases short, with 15 bases between. Per germline, CDR1 MNHEY and CDR2 SMNVEV (reference sequence). CDR3 sequence reads: CASSHREGRNIQYF. Here the CDR3 DNA reads TGTGCCAGCAGTCACAGGGAGGGCCGTAACATTCAGTACTTC.